This TCR beta chain was retrieved from a study of OX40 agonist ivuxolimab in advanced cancers. This CDR3 spans 15 amino acids. The V gene's germline CDR1 is SGHRS and CDR2 YFSETQ. Trimming shortened V by 0 bases and J by 10 bases, and 17 bases separated the two germline ends. The repertoire was sequenced with immunoSEQ multiplex PCR; TCRdb's copy has only in-frame clones and lacks some. The data show tens of thousands of clones, around four fifths seen once. This material consisted of CD4+ or CD8+ T cells sorted from blood, taken in a trial of the OX40 agonist ivuxolimab. The origin of this receptor is an adult with an advanced solid tumor such as melanoma, head and neck, liver or kidney cancer. The chain uses TRBV5-1 and TRBJ2-1; TRBD1 is a possible D gene (6 bases). This CDR3 is CASSLDLGTGWEQFF. The CDR3 DNA follows: TGCGCCAGCAGCTTGGACCTGGGAACAGGGTGGGAGCAGTTCTTC.